This T cell receptor (beta chain) emerged from a study of T cells in Graves' hyperthyroidism and ophthalmopathy. Turning to the study itself: The authors collected peripheral blood at initial diagnosis, before any treatment.

The CDR3 regions of TCR beta were amplified from RNA transcripts. The HTBI set primed first-round TCR CDR3 RT-PCR. MiXCR was run by TCRdb on the multiplex PCR reads, yielding one entry per CDR3 protein. This sample has about half a million distinct CDR3 sequences, with about 20% found just once. V dropped 3 bases and J dropped 7 bases, with 14 bases sitting between them. Germline loops: CDR1 SGHNT, CDR2 YYREEE (reference sequence). The CDR3 has 13 amino acids. Input material: blood. This chain joins TRBV5-4 and TRBJ2-7, with D possibly matching TRBD1 (5 bases). The clonotype comes from a woman aged 65 to 85 with Graves' ophthalmopathy. CDR3 coding DNA: TGTGCCAGCAGCTCTTCAGGGTTTGGGGAGCAGTACTTC. It encodes CASSSSGFGEQYF.